This passage covers 17 T cell receptor beta chains from one sample sequenced in a study of blood T cell repertoires in COVID-19 (dated by TCRdb to 2018 to 2020). The receptor library was made with the immunoSEQ multiplex PCR assay. This is the immuneACCESS table as TCRdb keeps it, with only in-frame sequences that have V and J called. A part of the clones is gone; compared with another copy, unresolved V genes explain less than half, and the rest is unexplained. The sample table contains about 250,000 clones; only one count was recorded for 80% to 90% of them. 2% to 3% of the sample is in the top ten clones. The sequenced sample was PBMCs or T cells enriched from blood (not recorded which). The source is a woman aged 18-29 years who had recovered from COVID-19.

This sequence joins TRBV2 and TRBJ1-3, with D possibly TRBD1 on 5 matching bases. Germline lookup yields CDR1 SNHLY and CDR2 FYNNEI. Trimming removed 6 bases from V and 0 bases from J, with 15 bases in between. This CDR3 region has 16 residues. CDR3 region: CASSRGIDSSGNTIYF. The CDR3 DNA reads TGTGCCAGCAGCAGAGGCATTGACAGCTCTGGAAACACCATATATTTT.

The chain links TRBV7-6 to TRBJ1-5, with D unresolved. CDR3 length: 14 amino acids. The V end lost 1 base, the J end lost 7 bases, and 11 bases lay between the germline ends. Germline CDR1 is SGHVS and CDR2 is FNYEAQ. The CDR3 DNA reads as TGTGCCAGCAGCTTAGAAGGAGGGTCCCAGCCCCAGCATTTT. Protein product: CASSLEGGSQPQHF.

CDR3 sequence (DNA): TGCGCCAGCAGCCTAAACCCTCCGGGAACCTCTAACTATGGCTACACCTTC. Its protein product is CASSLNPPGTSNYGYTF. V and J are TRBV5-1 and TRBJ1-2; D call uncertain. V was shortened by 4 bases and J by 0 bases, with 19 bases between the two germline ends. There are 17 residues in the CDR3. Germline assignment: CDR1 SGHRS and CDR2 YFSETQ.

This chain joins TRBV7-9 and TRBJ2-1, with TRBD2 identical over 12 bases. Germline V CDR1 and CDR2: SEHNR, FQNEAQ (reference sequence). J lost 7 bases, V lost 4 bases, and 5 bases had no gene match. The CDR3 consists of 15 residues. CDR3 amino acids: CASSSSGGAWNEQFF. The CDR3, as DNA: TGTGCCAGCAGCTCTAGCGGGGGGGCCTGGAATGAGCAGTTCTTC.

The gene calls are TRBV21-1 and TRBJ1-6; the table's D gene call, TRBD1, was not cross checked with the DNA. TRBV21-1 is classified as a pseudogene. The CDR3 sequence is 12 residues long. CDR3 DNA sequence: TGTGCCAGCTTCAGGGGGAATTCACCCCTCCACTTT. Protein: CASFRGNSPLHF.

The chain recombines TRBV11-2 with TRBJ2-3; 9 bases fit TRBD2. The CDR3 is 17 amino acids. Germline trimming cut 3 bases from V and 1 base from J; bases unmatched to any gene: 8. Germline V gene data show CDR1 as SGHAT and CDR2 as FQNNGV. Written as DNA, the CDR3 is TGTGCCAGCAGCTTCGCCGGGGCTAGCGGGGGCACAGATACGCAGTATTTT. This sequence encodes CASSFAGASGGTDTQYF. Complete variable domain (other parts from reference TRBV11-2 and TRBJ2-3): EAGVAQSPRYKIIEKRQSVAFWCNPISGHATLYWYQQILGQGPKLLIQFQNNGVVDDSQLPKDRFSAERLKGVDSTLKIQPAKLEDSAVYLCASSFAGASGGTDTQYFGPGTRLTVL.

The V and J genes are TRBV4-1 and TRBJ1-4; TRBD1 matches at 7 bases. With V trimmed by 2 bases and J by 4 bases, 4 bases remained unmatched. Germline lookup yields CDR1 MGHRA and CDR2 YSYEKL. The CDR3 is made up of 15 amino acids. CDR3 loop: CASSQPGQYNEKLFF. The CDR3, as DNA: TGCGCCAGCAGCCAACCGGGACAGTATAATGAAAAACTGTTTTTT.

The chain's CDR3 is CASSRDSGANVLTF. The CDR3 nucleotides are TGTGCCAGCAGTCGGGACTCTGGGGCCAACGTCCTGACTTTC. The chain joins TRBV28 to TRBJ2-6; possible D gene TRBD2, 5 bases. The CDR3 runs 14 residues. Germline V gives CDR1 MDHEN, CDR2 SYDVKM. Trimming shortened V by 5 bases and J by 0 bases, and 5 bases separated the two germline ends.

The genes are TRBV30 and TRBJ1-5, with a weak D call TRBD1 (5 bases). V shed 2 bases and J shed 1 base, with 18 bases lying between them. The CDR3 sequence is 17 residues long. The germline CDR1 and CDR2 sequences are GTSNPN and SVGIG (reference sequence). CDR3 sequence reads: CAWSQQAGSGSNQPQHF. CDR3 nucleotide sequence: TGTGCCTGGAGTCAACAGGCGGGTAGCGGGAGCAATCAGCCCCAGCATTTT.

The chain recombines TRBV12-3 or TRBV12-4 with TRBJ1-1, with TRBD1 matching over 8 bases. This CDR3 is 13 amino acids long. Germline trimming cut 7 bases from V and 8 bases from J; bases unmatched to any gene: 9. CDR3 protein: CASNLGTGREAFF. CDR3 bases: TGTGCCAGCAATCTGGGGACAGGACGGGAAGCTTTCTTT.

The chain recombines TRBV25-1 with TRBJ2-5, with 9 bases aligning to TRBD2. V lost 4 bases to trimming and J lost 7 bases; unmatched junction nucleotides: 10. The CDR3 consists of 15 residues. CDR1 is MGHDK and CDR2 is SYGVNS in the germline V gene. CDR3 residues: CASSVPERGVTTQYF. The DNA of the CDR3 is TGTGCCAGCAGTGTCCCGGAGCGGGGGGTTACGACCCAGTACTTC.

The chain uses TRBV14 and TRBJ2-2, with D tentatively TRBD1 (5 bases). CDR1 and CDR2 (germline): SGHDN, FVKESK. Trimming took off 3 bases at V and 4 bases at J, with 12 bases between the two ends. The CDR3 loop spans 15 amino acids. The CDR3 here is CASSQWAGPTGELFF. The DNA of the CDR3 is TGTGCCAGCAGCCAGTGGGCAGGGCCCACCGGGGAGCTGTTTTTT.

This chain links TRBV4-2 with TRBJ2-3; 7 positions agree with TRBD2. CDR1 LGHNA and CDR2 YNFKEQ come from the germline V gene. The CDR3 has 17 amino acids. Unmatched junction bases numbered 8, after V lost 0 bases and J lost 2 bases. CDR3 protein: CASSQDRIAGPTDTQYF. CDR3 nucleotide sequence: TGTGCCAGCAGCCAAGATAGAATAGCGGGCCCCACAGATACGCAGTATTTT.

As regards this clone: The sample has other DNA sequences that encode this CDR3 too. The chain joins TRBV18 to TRBJ2-7; TRBD1 matches at 12 bases. Germline V CDR1 and CDR2: KGHSH, LQKENI. The CDR3 totals 14 residues. V gave up 6 bases and J gave up 4 bases; unmatched junction bases: 4. CDR3 amino acids: CASSPGQGAYEQYF. In DNA form, the CDR3 reads TGTGCCAGCTCTCCGGGACAGGGGGCTTACGAGCAGTACTTC.

This clone was picked up one time. V usage is TRBV14 and J usage is TRBJ2-3; D remains ambiguous. V lost 2 bases and J 6 bases, leaving 12 bases between the germline ends. The CDR3 sequence is 14 residues long. The V gene's germline CDR1 is SGHDN and CDR2 FVKESK. The chain's CDR3 is CASSQQVALDTQYF. CDR3 in DNA: TGTGCCAGCAGCCAACAGGTTGCATTGGATACGCAGTATTTT.

The V gene is TRBV7-9, the J gene TRBJ1-1; 9 bases align to TRBD1. Germline V CDR1 and CDR2: SEHNR, FQNEAQ (reference sequence). The CDR3 is 16 amino acids. V gave up 0 bases and J gave up 7 bases; unmatched junction bases: 9. The CDR3 DNA reads as TGTGCCAGCAGCTTAGCGCTGGGACAGGGTGTAAATGAAGCTTTCTTT. Translating it yields CASSLALGQGVNEAFF.

The rearrangement links TRBV5-6 to TRBJ1-2; D is uncertain. This CDR3 is 11 amino acids long. V lost 4 bases to trimming and J lost 8 bases, with 9 bases between them. Germline V lookup: CDR1 SGHDT, CDR2 YYEEEE. CDR3 residues: CASSPGMGYTF. The CDR3 DNA sequence: TGTGCCAGCAGCCCGGGGATGGGCTACACCTTC.